One and the same sample provided the 9 T cell receptor beta chains below, sequenced in a study of identical twins. From the 5' RACE reads, TCRdb called clonotypes with MiXCR, one entry per CDR3 protein. The sample records about 530,000 distinct CDR3 sequences, 15% being singletons. The data were also submitted as part of a second study, on yellow fever vaccine responses in identical twins.

Input material: CD4+ T cells sorted from blood. These receptors originate from a woman in her late teens or twenties in good health.

The chain has TRBV11-2 and TRBJ1-2; no clear D. Germline values: CDR1 SGHAT, CDR2 FQNNGV. CDR3 length equals 16 residues. With 5 bases removed from V and 2 bases from J, the gap between germline ends came to 18 bases. Here the CDR3 reads CASSPPGRPTNYGYTF. CDR3 nucleotides: TGTGCCAGCAGCCCCCCGGGGAGGCCGACCAACTATGGCTACACCTTC.

This clonotype was observed a few times. V gene TRBV27 combines with J gene TRBJ1-1; 9 bases align to TRBD1. The CDR3 extends over 14 amino acids. Germline V gives CDR1 MNHEY, CDR2 SMNVEV (reference sequence). J gave up 3 bases and V 5 bases, and 4 bases lay outside the gene matches. CDR3 DNA sequence: TGTGCCAGCAGTCTGACAGGGGGGCACACTGAAGCTTTCTTT. Protein sequence: CASSLTGGHTEAFF.

This chain links TRBV6-5 with TRBJ1-3; 7 nucleotides agree with TRBD1. Losses at the gene ends were 0 bases for V and 0 bases for J; bases not matched to a gene: 8. Germline CDR1 is MNHEY and CDR2 is SVGAGI. The length of the CDR3 is 18 residues. CDR3 nucleotides: TGTGCCAGCAGTTACTCAAACCCGGGACAGAGCTCTGGAAACACCATATATTTT. It specifies CASSYSNPGQSSGNTIYF.

Ten or more counts support this clonotype. V usage is TRBV12-3 or TRBV12-4 and J usage is TRBJ1-3, with D possibly being TRBD1 (5 bases). V gave up 0 bases and J gave up 2 bases, with 11 bases separating them. CDR3 length: 16 residues. Here the CDR3 reads CASSLAKGKTGNTIYF. The CDR3 DNA follows: TGTGCCAGCAGTTTAGCAAAGGGGAAAACTGGAAACACCATATATTTT.

This clonotype was recorded a few times. The rearrangement links TRBV12-3 or TRBV12-4 to TRBJ2-3; D may correspond to TRBD1 or TRBD2 (5 bases each). This CDR3 region has 15 residues. Trimming removed 4 bases at V and 0 bases at J, with 11 bases between. In DNA, the CDR3 is TGTGCCAGCAGTTGGACACCGGGAAGCACAGATACGCAGTATTTT. It codes for CASSWTPGSTDTQYF.

This clonotype has a count of ten or more. The chain is built from TRBV12-3 or TRBV12-4 and TRBJ1-2; 8 bases fit TRBD1. J gave up 2 bases and V 7 bases, and 6 bases lay outside the gene matches. This CDR3 comprises 14 residues. The CDR3 loop reads CASTEGQVNYGYTF. The CDR3, as DNA: TGTGCCAGCACCGAGGGACAGGTGAACTATGGCTACACCTTC.

The chain links TRBV29-1 to TRBJ1-2; D is unclear. Germline-derived CDR1 and CDR2 are SQVTM and ANQGSEA. V lost 3 bases, J lost 3 bases, and 5 bases lay in between. CDR3 length: 11 amino acids. This chain's CDR3 is CSVDPDYGYTF. CDR3 DNA sequence: TGCAGCGTTGATCCAGACTATGGCTACACCTTC.

The rearrangement links TRBV6-5 to TRBJ2-3; 9 bases are a match to TRBD2. The CDR3 runs to 17 residues. V lost 6 bases to trimming and J lost 0 bases; unmatched junction nucleotides: 10. Looked up from germline, CDR1 is MNHEY and CDR2 is SVGAGI. This CDR3 is CASSRYSTSGSTDTQYF. DNA of the CDR3: TGTGCCAGCAGCCGTTACTCGACTAGCGGAAGCACAGATACGCAGTATTTT.

This clonotype was seen repeatedly, ten times or more. This chain connects TRBV3-1 to TRBJ2-4, with D unresolved. V was trimmed by 0 bases and J by 9 bases, leaving 18 bases between them. The CDR3 has 16 amino acids. Germline values: CDR1 LGHDT, CDR2 YNNKEL (reference sequence). CDR3 loop: CASSQEERIKRSIQYF. DNA of the CDR3: TGTGCCAGCAGCCAAGAAGAAAGGATAAAAAGATCCATTCAGTACTTC.